This T cell receptor beta chain emerged from a study of T cells after yellow fever vaccination. Overall study context: When fractions had low cell numbers, they were prepared with SMART-Seq v4 Ultra Low Input. General study points: Primary-vaccination clones mostly resurfaced post-booster (roughly 97% CD4, approximately 89% CD8). Almost no vaccine-responding clonotypes were detectable in day 0 sorted memory subsets.

This clonotype showed up many times. This CDR3 has 14 residues. V was pared by 6 bases and J by 2 bases, with 13 bases between. Germline CDR1 and CDR2: SGHKS and YYEKEE (reference sequence). In making TCR cDNA, 5'RACE template switching added a universal primer site and UMIs to it. One entry per CDR3 protein, called by TCRdb with MiXCR from the 5' RACE reads. The data show 15,000 to 20,000 distinct CDR3 sequences, just over 4% seen once. Sequencing used PBMCs, either bulk or a sorted T-cell subset (CD4+, CD8+, memory, or dextramer-sorted; not recorded which), obtained 15 days after the yellow fever booster vaccination. The receptor was isolated from a man aged 25 to 40 who received the YFV17D yellow fever vaccine. This chain links TRBV5-5 with TRBJ2-3, with D unclear. This chain's CDR3 is CASIRAVYTDTQYF. The CDR3 nucleotides read TGTGCCAGCATCCGGGCGGTATACACAGATACGCAGTATTTT.